These T cell receptor beta chains were read from a single sample in a study of long-term antiretroviral therapy in people with HIV. Here immunoSEQ multiplex PCR was the method, and the copy in TCRdb shows in-frame clones only, minus some. The table has around 30,000 clones, about three quarters seen once. The sample here was unsorted PBMCs, taken 1.5 years before starting antiretroviral therapy. Receptors originate from a man aged 18 to 29 with HIV. Both conserved end residues are part of each CDR3. D genes are given only for firm matches. Size is stated for part of the rows, as once, few or many counts, or as a class when the clone is expanded.

D gene,V gene,J gene,clone size,CDR3 length,CDR3 DNA,CDR3 protein
-,TRBV15,TRBJ2-7,-,15,TGTGCCAGCAGCGAGTGGCAGCAGCTCGAAGGCGAGCAGTACTTC,CASSEWQQLEGEQYF
TRBD1,TRBV6-5,TRBJ1-4,-,15,TGTGCCAGCAGTTCAAGGACAGGGGGCCGTGAAAAACTGTTTTTT,CASSSRTGGREKLFF
-,TRBV11-2,TRBJ2-7,-,13,TGTGCCAGCAGCATCAGGGGCTCCTACGAGCAGTACTTC,CASSIRGSYEQYF
TRBD1,TRBV28,TRBJ1-1,-,16,TGTGCCAGCAGTTTAGGGACAGGGGGCTGGTGGACTGAAGCTTTCTTT,CASSLGTGGWWTEAFF
TRBD1,TRBV7-9,TRBJ2-1,-,16,TGTGCCAGCAGCCCGGGGCCGGGACAGGGTCTCAATGAGCAGTTCTTC,CASSPGPGQGLNEQFF
-,TRBV10-1,TRBJ2-3,-,15,TGCGCCAGCAGTGATGAACGAAGTCTGGCAGATACGCAGTATTTT,CASSDERSLADTQYF
TRBD2,TRBV7-9,TRBJ2-5,-,16,TGTGCCAGCAGCTGGGGGACTAGCGGGGGGGAAGAGACCCAGTACTTC,CASSWGTSGGEETQYF
TRBD1,TRBV5-1,TRBJ1-5,few,15,TGCGCCAGCAGCTTGGAGGGGGCACCCAATCAGCCCCAGCATTTT,CASSLEGAPNQPQHF
-,TRBV7-9,TRBJ1-1,-,14,TGTGCCAGCAGCTTAGTCCGGGGGAACACTGAAGCTTTCTTT,CASSLVRGNTEAFF
-,TRBV4-1,TRBJ2-3,-,15,TGCGCCAGCAGCCGTGGACTGGAAAGGGTAGATACGCAGTATTTT,CASSRGLERVDTQYF